This T cell receptor (beta chain) was profiled in a study of blood T cell repertoires in COVID-19. Study context: Each recovered donor of Cohort 3 presented with two negative PCRs, clearance, or symptom resolution. The United States, Italy and Spain were the sources of the acute and convalescent COVID-19 samples.

In its sample, this clone was seen once. Sequencing was performed with immunoSEQ multiplex PCR; in TCRdb, only in-frame clones are kept and a portion is missing. The repertoire has more than 300,000 clones, approximately 89% of them found once; the top ten carry approximately 1.9%. Trimming at V came to 1 base and at J to 4 bases, leaving 7 bases not matched to a gene. The CDR3 totals 17 residues. Germline loops: CDR1 LNHNV, CDR2 YYDKDF (reference sequence). Source material: PBMCs or T cells enriched from blood (not recorded which). This TCR was recovered from a man aged 35 to 55 in a cohort exposed to, infected with or recovered from COVID-19 (not recorded which). V gene TRBV15 combines with J gene TRBJ2-1; 10 nucleotides align to TRBD2. CDR3 amino acids: CATSRGTTSGVYNEQFF. The CDR3 DNA reads as TGTGCCACCAGCAGAGGAACTACTAGCGGGGTTTACAATGAGCAGTTCTTC.